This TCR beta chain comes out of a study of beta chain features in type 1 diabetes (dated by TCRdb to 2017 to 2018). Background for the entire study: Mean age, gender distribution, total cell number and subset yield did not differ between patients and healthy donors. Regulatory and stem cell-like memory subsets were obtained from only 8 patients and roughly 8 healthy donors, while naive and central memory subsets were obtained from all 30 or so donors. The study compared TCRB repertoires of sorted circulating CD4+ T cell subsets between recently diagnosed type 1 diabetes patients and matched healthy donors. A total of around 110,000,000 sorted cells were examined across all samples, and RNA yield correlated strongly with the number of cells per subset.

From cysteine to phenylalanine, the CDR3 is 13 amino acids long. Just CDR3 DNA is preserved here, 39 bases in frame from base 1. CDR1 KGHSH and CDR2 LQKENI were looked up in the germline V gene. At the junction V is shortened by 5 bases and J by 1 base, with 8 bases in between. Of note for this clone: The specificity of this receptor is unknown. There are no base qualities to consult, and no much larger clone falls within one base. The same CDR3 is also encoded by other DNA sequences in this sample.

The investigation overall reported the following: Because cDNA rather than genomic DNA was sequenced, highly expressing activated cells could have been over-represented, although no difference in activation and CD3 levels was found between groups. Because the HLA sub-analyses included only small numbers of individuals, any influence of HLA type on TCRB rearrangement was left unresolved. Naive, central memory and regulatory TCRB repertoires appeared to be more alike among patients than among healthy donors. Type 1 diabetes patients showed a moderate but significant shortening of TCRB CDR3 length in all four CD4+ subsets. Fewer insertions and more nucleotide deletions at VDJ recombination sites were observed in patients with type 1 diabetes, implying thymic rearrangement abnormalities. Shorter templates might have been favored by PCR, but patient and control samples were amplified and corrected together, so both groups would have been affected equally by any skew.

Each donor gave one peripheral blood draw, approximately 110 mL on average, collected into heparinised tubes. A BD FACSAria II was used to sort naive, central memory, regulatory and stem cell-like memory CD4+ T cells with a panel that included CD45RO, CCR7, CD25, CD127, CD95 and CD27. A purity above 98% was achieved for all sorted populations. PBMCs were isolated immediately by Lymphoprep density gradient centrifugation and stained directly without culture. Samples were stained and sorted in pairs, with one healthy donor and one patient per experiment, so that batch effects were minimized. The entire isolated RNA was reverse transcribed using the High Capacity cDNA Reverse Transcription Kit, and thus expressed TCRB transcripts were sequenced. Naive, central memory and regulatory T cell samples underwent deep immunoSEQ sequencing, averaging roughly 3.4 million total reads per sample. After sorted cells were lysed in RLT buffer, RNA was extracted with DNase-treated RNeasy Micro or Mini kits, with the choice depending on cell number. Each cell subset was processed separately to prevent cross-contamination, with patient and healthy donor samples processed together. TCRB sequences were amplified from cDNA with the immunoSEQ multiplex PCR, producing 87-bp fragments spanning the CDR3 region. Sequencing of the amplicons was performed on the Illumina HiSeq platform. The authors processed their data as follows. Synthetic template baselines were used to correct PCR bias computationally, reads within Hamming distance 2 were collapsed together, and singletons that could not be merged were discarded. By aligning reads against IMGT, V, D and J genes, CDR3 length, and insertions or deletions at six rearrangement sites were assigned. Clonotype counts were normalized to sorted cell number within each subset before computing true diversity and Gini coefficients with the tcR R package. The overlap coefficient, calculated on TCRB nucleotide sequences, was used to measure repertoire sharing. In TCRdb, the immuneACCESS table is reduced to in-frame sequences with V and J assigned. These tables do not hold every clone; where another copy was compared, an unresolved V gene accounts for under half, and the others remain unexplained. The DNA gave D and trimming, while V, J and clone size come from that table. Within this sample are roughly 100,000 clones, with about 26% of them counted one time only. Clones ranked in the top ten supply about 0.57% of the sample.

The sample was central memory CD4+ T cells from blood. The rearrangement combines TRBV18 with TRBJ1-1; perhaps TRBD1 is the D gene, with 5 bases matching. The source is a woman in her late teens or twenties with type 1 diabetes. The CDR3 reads CASSSGQNTEAFF. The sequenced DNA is TGTGCCAGCTCATCCGGACAGAACACTGAAGCTTTCTTT.